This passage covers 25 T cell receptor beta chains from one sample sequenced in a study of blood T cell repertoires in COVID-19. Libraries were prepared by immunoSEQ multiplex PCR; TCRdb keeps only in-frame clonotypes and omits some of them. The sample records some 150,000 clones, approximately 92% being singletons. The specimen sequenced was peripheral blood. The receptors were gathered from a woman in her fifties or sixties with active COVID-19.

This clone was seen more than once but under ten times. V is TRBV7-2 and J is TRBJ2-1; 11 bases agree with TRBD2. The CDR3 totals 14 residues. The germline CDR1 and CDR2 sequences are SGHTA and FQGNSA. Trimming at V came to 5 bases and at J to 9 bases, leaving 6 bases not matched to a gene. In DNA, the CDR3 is TGTGCCAGCAGCCCGGGACTAGCGGAGGCTGAGCAGTTCTTC. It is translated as CASSPGLAEAEQFF.

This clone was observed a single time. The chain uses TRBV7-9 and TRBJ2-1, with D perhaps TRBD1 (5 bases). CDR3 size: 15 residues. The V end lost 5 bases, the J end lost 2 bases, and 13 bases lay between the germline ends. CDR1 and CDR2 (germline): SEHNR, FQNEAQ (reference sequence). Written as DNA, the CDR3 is TGTGCCAGCAGCCCGCCGACAGTTACCTACAATGAGCAGTTCTTC. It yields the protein CASSPPTVTYNEQFF.

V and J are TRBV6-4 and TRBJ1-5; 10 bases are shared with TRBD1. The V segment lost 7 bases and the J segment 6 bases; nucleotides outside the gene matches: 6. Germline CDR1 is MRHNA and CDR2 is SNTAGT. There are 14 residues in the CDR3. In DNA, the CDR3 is TGTGCCAGCACCCCCTGGACAGGGGGTCAGCCCCAGCATTTT. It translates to CASTPWTGGQPQHF.

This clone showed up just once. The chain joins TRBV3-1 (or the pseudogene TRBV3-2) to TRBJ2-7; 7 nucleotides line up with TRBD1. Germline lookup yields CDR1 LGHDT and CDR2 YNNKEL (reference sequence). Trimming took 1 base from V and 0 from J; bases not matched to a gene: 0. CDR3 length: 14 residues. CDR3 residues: CASSQGTGSYEQYF. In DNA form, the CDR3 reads TGTGCCAGCAGCCAAGGGACAGGCTCCTACGAGCAGTACTTC.

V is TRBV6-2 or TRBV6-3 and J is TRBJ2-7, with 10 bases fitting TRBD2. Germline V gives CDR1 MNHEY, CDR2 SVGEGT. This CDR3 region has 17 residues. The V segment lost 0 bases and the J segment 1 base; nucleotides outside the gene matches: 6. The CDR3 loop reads CASSYSTSGTVSYEQYF. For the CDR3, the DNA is TGTGCCAGCAGTTACTCCACTAGCGGGACAGTGTCCTACGAGCAGTACTTC.

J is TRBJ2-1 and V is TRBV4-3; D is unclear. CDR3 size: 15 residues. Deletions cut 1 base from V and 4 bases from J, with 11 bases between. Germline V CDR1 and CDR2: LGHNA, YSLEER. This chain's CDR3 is CASSQGRRPYNEQFF. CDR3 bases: TGCGCCAGCAGCCAAGGTCGGCGGCCATACAATGAGCAGTTCTTC.

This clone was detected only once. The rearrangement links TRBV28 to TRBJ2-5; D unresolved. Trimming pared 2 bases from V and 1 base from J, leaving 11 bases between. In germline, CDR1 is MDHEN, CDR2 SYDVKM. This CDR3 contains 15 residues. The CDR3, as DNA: TGTGCCAGCAGTTTACGGCGGAAAATCCAAGAGACCCAGTACTTC. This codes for CASSLRRKIQETQYF.

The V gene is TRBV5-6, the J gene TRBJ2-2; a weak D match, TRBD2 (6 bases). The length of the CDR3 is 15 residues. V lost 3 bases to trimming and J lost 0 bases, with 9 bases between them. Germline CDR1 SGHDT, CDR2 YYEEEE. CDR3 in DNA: TGTGCCAGCAGCTGGACTATTACGAACACCGGGGAGCTGTTTTTT. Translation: CASSWTITNTGELFF.

The DNA for the CDR3 is TGTGCCAGCAAACCGGGACAGTGGAATTCACCCCTCCACTTT. It translates to CASKPGQWNSPLHF. The rearrangement links TRBV3-1 (or the pseudogene TRBV3-2) to TRBJ1-6; 7 nucleotides line up with TRBD1. The CDR3 is 14 amino acids. V dropped 7 bases and J dropped 7; count of bases not matched to a gene: 7. CDR1 and CDR2 from the germline V gene are LGHDT and YNNKEL (reference sequence).

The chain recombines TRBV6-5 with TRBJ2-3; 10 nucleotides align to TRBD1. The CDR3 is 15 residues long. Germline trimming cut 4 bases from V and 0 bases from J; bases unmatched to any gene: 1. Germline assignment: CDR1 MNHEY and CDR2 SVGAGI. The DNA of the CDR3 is TGTGCCAGCAGTTGGGACAGGGGAAGCACAGATACGCAGTATTTT. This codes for CASSWDRGSTDTQYF.

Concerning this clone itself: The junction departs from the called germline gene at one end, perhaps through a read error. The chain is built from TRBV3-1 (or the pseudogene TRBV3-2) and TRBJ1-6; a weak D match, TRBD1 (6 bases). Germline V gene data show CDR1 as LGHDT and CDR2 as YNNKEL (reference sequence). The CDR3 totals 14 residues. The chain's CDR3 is CASGQAQGNSPLHF. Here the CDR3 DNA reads TGTGCCAGCGGCCAGGCACAGGGTAATTCACCCCTCCACTTT.

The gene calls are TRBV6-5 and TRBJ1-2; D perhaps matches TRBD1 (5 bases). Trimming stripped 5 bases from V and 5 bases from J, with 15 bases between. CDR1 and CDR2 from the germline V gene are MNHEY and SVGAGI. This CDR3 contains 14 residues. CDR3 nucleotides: TGTGCCAGCAGTAGCACCCAGGGTTTGTATGGCTACACCTTC. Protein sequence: CASSSTQGLYGYTF.

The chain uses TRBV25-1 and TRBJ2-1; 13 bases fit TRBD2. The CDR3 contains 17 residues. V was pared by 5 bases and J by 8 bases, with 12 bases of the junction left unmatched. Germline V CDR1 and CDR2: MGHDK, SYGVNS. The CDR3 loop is CASSSGTSGATRDEQFF. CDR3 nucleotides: TGTGCCAGCAGTTCCGGGACTAGCGGGGCGACAAGGGATGAGCAGTTCTTC.

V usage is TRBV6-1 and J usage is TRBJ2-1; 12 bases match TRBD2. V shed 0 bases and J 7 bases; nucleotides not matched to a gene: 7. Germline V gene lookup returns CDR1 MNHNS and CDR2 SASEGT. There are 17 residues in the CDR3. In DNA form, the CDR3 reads TGTGCCAGCAGTGAAGCGCTTTTTGGACTAGCGGGAAATGAGCAGTTCTTC. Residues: CASSEALFGLAGNEQFF.

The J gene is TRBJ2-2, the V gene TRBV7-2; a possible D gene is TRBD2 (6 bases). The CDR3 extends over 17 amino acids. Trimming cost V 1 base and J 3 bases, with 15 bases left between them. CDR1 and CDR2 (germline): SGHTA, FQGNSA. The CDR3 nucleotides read TGTGCCAGCAGCTTAGGGGGGAGGACAACTCACACCGGGGAGCTGTTTTTT. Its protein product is CASSLGGRTTHTGELFF.

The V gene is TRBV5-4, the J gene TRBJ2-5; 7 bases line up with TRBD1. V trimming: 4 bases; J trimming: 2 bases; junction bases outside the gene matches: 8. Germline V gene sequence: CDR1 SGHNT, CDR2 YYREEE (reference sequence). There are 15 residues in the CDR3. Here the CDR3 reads CASSLGQVGQETQYF. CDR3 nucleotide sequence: TGTGCCAGCAGCCTCGGACAGGTGGGGCAAGAGACCCAGTACTTC. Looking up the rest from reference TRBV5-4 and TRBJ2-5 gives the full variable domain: ETGVTQSPTHLIKTRGQQVTLRCSSQSGHNTVSWYQQALGQGPQFIFQYYREEENGRGNFPPRFSGLQFPNYSSELNVNALELDDSALYLCASSLGQVGQETQYFGPGTRLLVL.

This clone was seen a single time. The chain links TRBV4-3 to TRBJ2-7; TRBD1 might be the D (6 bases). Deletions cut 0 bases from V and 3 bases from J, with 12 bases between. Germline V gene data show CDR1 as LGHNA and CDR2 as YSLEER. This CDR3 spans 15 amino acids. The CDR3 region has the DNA TGCGCCAGCAGCCAAGATCAGGGGAACCTCTACGAGCAGTACTTC. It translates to CASSQDQGNLYEQYF.

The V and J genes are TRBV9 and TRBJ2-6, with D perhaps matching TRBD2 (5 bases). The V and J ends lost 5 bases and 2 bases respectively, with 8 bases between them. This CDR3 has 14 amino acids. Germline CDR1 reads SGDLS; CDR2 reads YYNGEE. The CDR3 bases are TGTGCCAGCAGTGTGGAGGCTGGGGCCAACGTCCTGACTTTC. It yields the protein CASSVEAGANVLTF. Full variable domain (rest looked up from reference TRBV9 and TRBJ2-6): DSGVTQTPKHLITATGQRVTLRCSPRSGDLSVYWYQQSLDQGLQFLIQYYNGEERAKGNILERFSAQQFPDLHSELNLSSLELGDSALYFCASSVEAGANVLTFGAGSRLTVL.

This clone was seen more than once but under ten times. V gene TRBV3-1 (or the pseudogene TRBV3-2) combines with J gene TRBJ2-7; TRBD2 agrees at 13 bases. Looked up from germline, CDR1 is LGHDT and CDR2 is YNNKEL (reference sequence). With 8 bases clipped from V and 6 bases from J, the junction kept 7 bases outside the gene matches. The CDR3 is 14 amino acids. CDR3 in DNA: TGTGCCAGCGGACGACTAGCGGGAGGTCCCGAGCAGTACTTC. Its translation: CASGRLAGGPEQYF.

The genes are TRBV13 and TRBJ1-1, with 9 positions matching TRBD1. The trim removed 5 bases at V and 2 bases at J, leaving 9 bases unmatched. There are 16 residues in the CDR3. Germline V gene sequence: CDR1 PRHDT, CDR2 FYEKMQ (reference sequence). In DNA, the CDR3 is TGTGCCAGCAGCCAGGGACAGGGATTACCTAACACTGAAGCTTTCTTT. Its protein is CASSQGQGLPNTEAFF.

In DNA, the CDR3 is TGTGCCACCAGCAGAGGTTCGGGACAGAGACAAGAGACCCAGTACTTC. As protein: CATSRGSGQRQETQYF. V gene TRBV15 combines with J gene TRBJ2-5, with TRBD1 matching 7 bases. With V trimmed by 1 base and J by 2 bases, 7 bases remained unmatched. Germline-derived CDR1 and CDR2 are LNHNV and YYDKDF (reference sequence). The CDR3 spans 16 residues.

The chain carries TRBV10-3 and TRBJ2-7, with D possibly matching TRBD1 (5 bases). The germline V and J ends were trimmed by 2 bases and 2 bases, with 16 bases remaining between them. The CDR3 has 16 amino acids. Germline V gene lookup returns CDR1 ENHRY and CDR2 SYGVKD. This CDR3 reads CAISEDRLGYTYEQYF. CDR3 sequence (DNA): TGTGCCATCAGTGAGGACAGACTTGGGTATACCTACGAGCAGTACTTC.

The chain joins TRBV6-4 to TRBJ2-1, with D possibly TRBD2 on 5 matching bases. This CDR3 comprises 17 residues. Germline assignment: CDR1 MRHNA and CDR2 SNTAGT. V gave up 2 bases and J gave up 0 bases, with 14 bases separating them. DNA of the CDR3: TGTGCCAGCAGTGACCCCCCCCTAGCTCACTCCTACAATGAGCAGTTCTTC. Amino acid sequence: CASSDPPLAHSYNEQFF.

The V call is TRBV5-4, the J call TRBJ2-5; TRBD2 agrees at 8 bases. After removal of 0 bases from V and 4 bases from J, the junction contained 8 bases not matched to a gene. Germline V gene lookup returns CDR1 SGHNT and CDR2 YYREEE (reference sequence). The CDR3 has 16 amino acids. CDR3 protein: CASSLAGGGRRETQYF. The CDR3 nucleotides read TGTGCCAGCAGCTTGGCCGGGGGGGGAAGACGAGAGACCCAGTACTTC.

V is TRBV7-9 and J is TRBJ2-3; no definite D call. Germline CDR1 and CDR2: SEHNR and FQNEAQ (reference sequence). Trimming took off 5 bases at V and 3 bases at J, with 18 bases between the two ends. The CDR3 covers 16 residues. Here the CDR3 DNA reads TGTGCCAGCAGCCCCGTATGGCCGGGTAAAACAGATACGCAGTATTTT. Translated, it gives CASSPVWPGKTDTQYF.